A selection of T cell receptor beta chains follows, all from one sample in a study of T cells in Graves' hyperthyroidism and ophthalmopathy. Using its own MiXCR run on the multiplex PCR reads, TCRdb lists one record per CDR3 protein. The sample contains about 180,000 distinct CDR3 sequences, over 8% of which appear only once. The sequenced sample was blood. Receptors were obtained from a woman aged 18-30 years with Graves' hyperthyroidism that later progressed to Graves' ophthalmopathy. CDR3s include the opening cysteine and the closing phenylalanine or tryptophan. D genes are given only for firm matches. Clone size appears in some rows only: once, few, many, or a class for an expanded clone.

-,TRBV20-1,many,15,TRBJ1-5,CSARDLPVSNQPQHF,TGCAGTGCTAGAGATCTTCCAGTTAGCAATCAGCCCCAGCATTTT
-,TRBV20-1,many,14,TRBJ2-1,CSVIGGVRYNEQFF,TGCAGTGTAATAGGGGGGGTTCGCTACAATGAGCAGTTCTTC
-,TRBV12-5,many,13,TRBJ1-1,CASGLDLNAEAFF,TGTGCTAGTGGACTTGACCTAAACGCTGAAGCTTTCTTT
-,TRBV29-1,many,11,TRBJ2-7,CSVADSYEQYF,TGCAGCGTTGCCGACAGCTACGAGCAGTACTTC
TRBD2,TRBV5-8,-,15,TRBJ2-7,CASQRFSGTGYEQYF,TGTGCCAGCCAAAGGTTCAGCGGGACCGGATACGAGCAGTACTTC
TRBD2,TRBV7-3,-,18,TRBJ2-3,CASSLTGLGSGATDTQYF,TGTGCCAGCAGCTTAACGGGGTTGGGTAGCGGGGCCACAGATACGCAGTATTTT
-,TRBV5-6,few,15,TRBJ2-2,CASSLDGSYTGELFF,TGTGCCAGCAGCTTGGATGGGTCGTACACCGGGGAGCTGTTTTTT
TRBD1,TRBV11-3,many,15,TRBJ2-1,CASSSYDRGNNEQFF,TGTGCCAGCAGCTCGTACGACAGGGGAAACAATGAGCAGTTCTTC
-,TRBV30,many,15,TRBJ2-1,CAWSGEGAPYNEQFF,TGTGCCTGGAGTGGTGAAGGGGCCCCCTACAATGAGCAGTTCTTC
TRBD2,TRBV28,many,15,TRBJ2-7,CASSAPGGTSYEQYF,TGTGCCAGCAGTGCCCCGGGGGGTACCTCCTACGAGCAGTACTTC
TRBD1,TRBV2,many,15,TRBJ1-1,CASTKTGGMGTEAFF,TGTGCCAGCACCAAGACAGGGGGCATGGGCACTGAAGCTTTCTTT
TRBD2,TRBV4-2,many,15,TRBJ2-5,CASSPSGEPQETQYF,TGTGCCAGCAGTCCTAGCGGAGAGCCTCAAGAGACCCAGTACTTC
-,TRBV5-1,many,14,TRBJ1-2,CASSWWNIADGYTF,TGCGCCAGCAGCTGGTGGAATATTGCAGATGGCTACACCTTC
-,TRBV7-2,many,14,TRBJ1-1,CASSKQGKSTEAFF,TGTGCCAGCAGCAAACAGGGAAAGAGCACTGAAGCTTTCTTT
-,TRBV19,many,16,TRBJ1-1,CASSIVTGRENTEAFF,TGTGCCAGTAGTATCGTAACCGGACGGGAGAACACTGAAGCTTTCTTT
-,TRBV18,many,11,TRBJ2-5,CASSPQETQYF,TGTGCCAGCAGCCCCCAAGAGACCCAGTACTTC
-,TRBV11-2,many,13,TRBJ2-1,CASSWTRYNEQFF,TGTGCCAGCAGCTGGACACGGTACAATGAGCAGTTCTTC
TRBD1,TRBV20-1,many,16,TRBJ2-3,CSARAIGTGRTDTQYF,TGCAGTGCTAGAGCAATCGGGACAGGGAGGACAGATACGCAGTATTTT
-,TRBV3-1,many,14,TRBJ2-7,CASSSRTRLDEQYF,TGTGCCAGCAGCTCCCGGACCCGGCTGGACGAGCAGTACTTC
TRBD1,TRBV12-3/TRBV12-4,-,13,TRBJ2-5,CASSPDRGETQYF,TGTGCCAGCAGCCCGGACAGGGGAGAGACCCAGTACTTC
-,TRBV6-1,many,14,TRBJ1-1,CASSLDGGNTEAFF,TGTGCCAGCAGTTTGGACGGAGGGAACACTGAAGCTTTCTTT
-,TRBV6-2/TRBV6-3,few,15,TRBJ2-1,CASSSRVSSYNEQFF,TGTGCCAGCAGCAGTAGGGTGAGCTCCTACAATGAGCAGTTCTTC
TRBD1,TRBV28,many,14,TRBJ1-2,CASSTWTGVSGYTF,TGTGCCAGCAGTACATGGACAGGGGTTTCTGGCTACACCTTC
-,TRBV7-2,many,15,TRBJ2-7,CASSLGGRGHDEQYF,TGTGCCAGCAGCTTAGGGGGCAGGGGACACGACGAGCAGTACTTC
-,TRBV6-6,many,17,TRBJ1-1,CASSYRRPRGGNTEAFF,TGTGCCAGCAGTTACCGCAGGCCACGGGGTGGGAACACTGAAGCTTTCTTT
-,TRBV9,few,17,TRBJ1-6,CASSVESVLIYNSPLHF,TGTGCCAGCAGCGTAGAGTCGGTACTGATCTATAATTCACCCCTCCACTTT
-,TRBV20-1,many,13,TRBJ2-7,CSAREQASYEQYF,TGCAGTGCTAGAGAACAAGCCTCCTACGAGCAGTACTTC
-,TRBV15,many,15,TRBJ2-7,CATSRDGPSSYEQYF,TGTGCCACCAGCAGAGACGGTCCCAGCTCCTACGAGCAGTACTTC
-,TRBV9,many,13,TRBJ1-2,CASSVAAAYGYTF,TGTGCCAGCAGCGTAGCGGCAGCCTATGGCTACACCTTC
TRBD1,TRBV11-2,-,13,TRBJ2-1,CASSLTSGTGQFF,TGTGCCAGCAGCTTAACCTCCGGGACAGGGCAGTTCTTC
TRBD1,TRBV29-1,many,13,TRBJ1-2,CSVEDQGERGYTF,TGCAGCGTTGAAGATCAGGGGGAGAGGGGCTACACCTTC
-,TRBV28,many,17,TRBJ2-2,CASSPRANGANTGELFF,TGTGCCAGCAGCCCTAGGGCTAACGGTGCGAACACCGGGGAGCTGTTTTTT
-,TRBV28,few,14,TRBJ1-2,CASSLYRTDYGYTF,TGTGCCAGCAGTTTGTATAGGACAGACTATGGCTACACCTTC
TRBD1,TRBV6-5,many,16,TRBJ1-2,CASRGQGQLSAYGYTF,TGTGCCAGCCGGGGACAGGGACAGCTTTCCGCCTATGGCTACACCTTC
-,TRBV7-9,many,16,TRBJ2-7,CASSLEWPRESHEQYF,TGTGCCAGCAGCTTAGAGTGGCCGAGAGAGAGCCACGAGCAGTACTTC
-,TRBV6-6,many,15,TRBJ1-2,CASSYSSSSNYGYTF,TGTGCCAGCAGTTACTCAAGTTCGTCTAACTATGGCTACACCTTC
TRBD2,TRBV20-1,many,16,TRBJ2-5,CSARGLAGVDKETQYF,TGCAGTGCTAGAGGGTTAGCGGGAGTTGATAAAGAGACCCAGTACTTC
-,TRBV4-1,few,14,TRBJ2-1,CASSQAYTGTEQFF,TGCGCCAGCAGCCAAGCTTACACCGGGACAGAGCAGTTCTTC
-,TRBV19,many,14,TRBJ1-5,CASSVPGVNQPQHF,TGTGCCAGTAGTGTTCCGGGGGTCAATCAGCCCCAGCATTTT
TRBD1,TRBV30,many,12,TRBJ2-5,CAWRGQRETQYF,TGTGCCTGGAGGGGACAGAGGGAGACCCAGTACTTC